The clone carrying this T cell receptor beta chain has at least ten counts. The data are from a study of T-cell reconstitution after alpha-beta-depleted transplantation in children. The CDR3 runs 11 residues. The germline gives CDR1 DFQATT, CDR2 SNEGSKA (reference sequence). The V and J ends lost 6 bases and 6 bases respectively, with 12 bases between them. Using unique molecular identifiers, the investigators prepared the TCRbeta library. TCRdb independently ran MiXCR on the PCR reads; one entry per CDR3 protein. This table has 480,000 or so distinct CDR3 sequences, approximately 10% appearing once. The sequences come from PBMCs, collected before TCRalphabeta/CD19-depleted stem cell transplant. The chain carries TRBV20-1 and TRBJ2-7; weak D call: TRBD1 (5 bases). This TCR came from a child aged 2 to 10 with inherited bone marrow failure, due to receive a stem cell transplant. The DNA for the CDR3 is TGCAGTGCGTCCGACAGACGCGAGCAGTACTTC. Translating gives CSASDRREQYF.